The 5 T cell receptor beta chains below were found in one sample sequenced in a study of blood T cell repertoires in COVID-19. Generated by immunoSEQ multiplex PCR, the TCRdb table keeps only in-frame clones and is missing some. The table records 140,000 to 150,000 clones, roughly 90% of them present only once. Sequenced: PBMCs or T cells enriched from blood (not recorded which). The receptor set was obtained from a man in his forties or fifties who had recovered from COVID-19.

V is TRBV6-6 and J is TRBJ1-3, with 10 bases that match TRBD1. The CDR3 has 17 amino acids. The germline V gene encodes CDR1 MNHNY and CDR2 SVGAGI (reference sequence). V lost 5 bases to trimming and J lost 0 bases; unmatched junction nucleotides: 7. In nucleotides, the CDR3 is TGTGCCAGCAGTCCAGGACAGGGGGTTTACTCTGGAAACACCATATATTTT. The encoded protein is CASSPGQGVYSGNTIYF.

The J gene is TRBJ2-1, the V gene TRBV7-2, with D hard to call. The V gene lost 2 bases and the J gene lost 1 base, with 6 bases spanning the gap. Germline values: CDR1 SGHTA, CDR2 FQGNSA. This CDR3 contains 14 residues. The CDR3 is CASSLSKSYNEQFF. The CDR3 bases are TGTGCCAGCAGCTTATCAAAATCCTACAATGAGCAGTTCTTC.

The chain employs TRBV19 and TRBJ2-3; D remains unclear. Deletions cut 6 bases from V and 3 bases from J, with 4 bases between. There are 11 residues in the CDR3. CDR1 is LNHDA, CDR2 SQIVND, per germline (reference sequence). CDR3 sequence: CASRQTDTQYF. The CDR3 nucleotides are TGTGCCAGTAGACAGACAGATACGCAGTATTTT.

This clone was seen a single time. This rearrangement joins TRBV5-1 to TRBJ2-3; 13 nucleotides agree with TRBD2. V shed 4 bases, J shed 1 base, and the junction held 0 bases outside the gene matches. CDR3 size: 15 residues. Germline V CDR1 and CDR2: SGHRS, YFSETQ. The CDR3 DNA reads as TGCGCCAGCAGCGGGACTAGCGGGGGCACAGATACGCAGTATTTT. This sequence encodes CASSGTSGGTDTQYF.

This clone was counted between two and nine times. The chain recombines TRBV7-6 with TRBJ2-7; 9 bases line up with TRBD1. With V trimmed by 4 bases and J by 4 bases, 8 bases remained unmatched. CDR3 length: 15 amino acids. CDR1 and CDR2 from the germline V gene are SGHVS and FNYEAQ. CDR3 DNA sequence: TGTGCCAGCAGCTCGCAACAGGGGGCCCAATACGAGCAGTACTTC. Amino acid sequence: CASSSQQGAQYEQYF.